These T cell receptor beta chains were read from a single sample in a study of T cell responses to AZD1222 COVID-19 vaccine. Some clones are missing from TCRdb's copy, which holds only in-frame ones; the method was immunoSEQ multiplex PCR. In the table there are tens of thousands of clones, roughly 90% of which are singletons. The sequenced sample was peripheral blood, obtained on day 0 of AZD1222 vaccination. These receptors came from an adult in good health. Each CDR3 is given with its conserved first and last residue. The D gene is left open where the match is weak. Expanded clones get a size class; other rows say once, few or many, or leave the size out.

TRBV7-3	TRBD1	NA	TRBJ2-2	TGTGCCAGCAGCCCAGACAGGGACGCCGGGGAGCTGTTTTTT	CASSPDRDAGELFF
TRBV4-2	TRBD2	NA	TRBJ2-3	TGTGCCAGCAGCCAAGATGCGCTAGCGGGGGGGCCCACAGATACGCAGTATTTT	CASSQDALAGGPTDTQYF
TRBV6-5	TRBD1	NA	TRBJ2-1	TGTGCCAGCAGCCGAGGGACAGGGGACAATGAGCAGTTCTTC	CASSRGTGDNEQFF
TRBV5-4	TRBD2	NA	TRBJ2-1	TGTGCCAGCAGCTCGGGGACTAGCGGGGGCCCCTTCTCCTACAATGAGCAGTTCTTC	CASSSGTSGGPFSYNEQFF
TRBV27	NA	NA	TRBJ1-5	TGTGCCAGCAGTTTATCAGGAGCCGGGAGGAATCAGCCCCAGCATTTT	CASSLSGAGRNQPQHF
TRBV6-6	TRBD1	NA	TRBJ2-7	TGTGCCAGCAGTGCCGGGACAGGGGGGAACGAGCAGTACTTC	CASSAGTGGNEQYF
TRBV5-4	TRBD1	NA	TRBJ1-2	TGTGCCAGCAGCTTCCGGGACAGGGTGTATGGCTACACCTTC	CASSFRDRVYGYTF
TRBV3-1/TRBV3-2	NA	NA	TRBJ1-2	TGTGCCAGCAGCCAAGACCGTCGAGGAGGCTACACCTTC	CASSQDRRGGYTF
TRBV7-2	TRBD1	NA	TRBJ1-6	TGTGCCAGCAGCTCCCAGTGGGACAGGGTTAATTCACCCCTCCACTTT	CASSSQWDRVNSPLHF
TRBV18	NA	NA	TRBJ1-6	TGTGCCAGCTCTTCGGCGGAGAATTCACCCCTCCACTTT	CASSSAENSPLHF
TRBV5-4	NA	NA	TRBJ1-6	TGTGCCAGCAGCCGTGGGGAGCCTAATTCACCCCTCCACTTT	CASSRGEPNSPLHF
TRBV7-2	NA	NA	TRBJ1-3	TGTGCCAGCAGCTTAGCGTACGGAACCTCTGGAAACACCATATATTTT	CASSLAYGTSGNTIYF
TRBV3-1/TRBV3-2	NA	NA	TRBJ2-7	TGTGCCAGCAGCCCAGCCGTGGCGGGTCGCTACGAGCAGTACTTC	CASSPAVAGRYEQYF
TRBV6-5	NA	NA	TRBJ2-7	TGTGCCAGCAGGACCTCAGGGGACAACTCCTACGAGCAGTACTTC	CASRTSGDNSYEQYF
TRBV18	TRBD1	NA	TRBJ1-1	TGTGCCAGCTCTCCTACAGGGGGTATCACTGAAGCTTTCTTT	CASSPTGGITEAFF
TRBV11-1	NA	NA	TRBJ2-7	TGTGCCAGCAGCTTAGCGCTGGAAGATTACGAGCAGTACTTC	CASSLALEDYEQYF
TRBV9	TRBD1	NA	TRBJ2-3	TGTGCCAGCAGCGTTGTAGGACAGGGTTTGGATACGCAGTATTTT	CASSVVGQGLDTQYF
TRBV6-6	NA	NA	TRBJ1-2	TGTGCCAGCAGCCCACAGGGAACGGGCTACACCTTC	CASSPQGTGYTF
TRBV5-1	NA	NA	TRBJ1-5	TGCGCCAGCAGGGGTTGGGCGGATCGCAATCAGCCCCAGCATTTT	CASRGWADRNQPQHF
TRBV10-3	TRBD1	NA	TRBJ1-5	TGTGCCAGTCGACAGGGATCAGGTCAGCCCCAGCATTTT	CASRQGSGQPQHF
TRBV9	NA	NA	TRBJ2-2	TGTGCCAGCAGCGTAGCTCTGGGGGAGCCACCCGGGGAGCTGTTTTTT	CASSVALGEPPGELFF
TRBV7-2	NA	NA	TRBJ1-4	TGTGCCAGCAGCTTAAACCCATCGCGTGCAACTAATGAAAAACTGTTTTTT	CASSLNPSRATNEKLFF
TRBV21-1	NA	once	TRBJ1-4	TGTGCCAGCAGCAAAGAGGCGCAGGGGTGTGGTGAAAAACTGTTTTTT	CASSKEAQGCGEKLFF
TRBV24-1	TRBD2	NA	TRBJ2-1	TGTGCCACCAGTGATTCTAGCGGGGGGGCCTACAATGAGCAGTTCTTC	CATSDSSGGAYNEQFF
TRBV7-8	NA	many	TRBJ1-4	TGTGCCAGCAGCCAGTTACAGCGACCTAATGAAAAACTGTTTTTT	CASSQLQRPNEKLFF
TRBV12-2	NA	NA	TRBJ1-6	TGCCTGGGGGGTCAGAATTCACCCCTCCACTTT	CLGGQNSPLHF
TRBV3-1/TRBV3-2	NA	once	TRBJ1-1	TGTGCCAGCAGCCAAGTGAGCGAAACTGAAGCTTTCTTT	CASSQVSETEAFF
TRBV10-3	NA	NA	TRBJ1-3	TGTGCCATCAGTGTGGGACTTCCCTCTGGAAACACCATATATTTT	CAISVGLPSGNTIYF
TRBV4-3	TRBD1	NA	TRBJ2-7	TGCGCCAGCAGCTCAGGACAGGGAATAAGTGAGCAGTACTTC	CASSSGQGISEQYF
TRBV2	NA	NA	TRBJ1-5	TGTGCCAGCGGCGGCAGGGCTAGCAATCAGCCCCAGCATTTT	CASGGRASNQPQHF
TRBV9	NA	NA	TRBJ2-6	TGTGCCAGCAGCGTAGGATCAGGTCCCTCTGGGGCCAACGTCCTGACTTTC	CASSVGSGPSGANVLTF
TRBV3-1/TRBV3-2	TRBD1	once	TRBJ1-3	TGTGCCAGCAGCCCCCGGACAGGGAAAGCTGGAAACACCATATATTTT	CASSPRTGKAGNTIYF
TRBV29-1	NA	NA	TRBJ1-4	TGCAGCGGAAGACTTTCTCCCTGGGAAAAACTGTTTTTT	CSGRLSPWEKLFF
TRBV9	NA	NA	TRBJ2-6	TGTGCCAGCAGCGCACAAAGCTCTGGGGCCAACGTCCTGACTTTC	CASSAQSSGANVLTF
TRBV3-1/TRBV3-2	NA	NA	TRBJ1-1	TGTGCCCGAGGGGGAGCTTTCTTT	CARGGAFF
TRBV11-2	NA	NA	TRBJ1-1	TGTGCCAGCAGTACAGGAGAAAACACTGAAGCTTTCTTT	CASSTGENTEAFF
TRBV27	TRBD2	NA	TRBJ2-7	TGTGCCAGCAGGGTAGCGGGGGTACTCCGGGGGGAGCAGTACTTC	CASRVAGVLRGEQYF
TRBV6-5	NA	NA	TRBJ1-5	TGTGCCAGCAGTTACGGGCACCCTGATCAGCCCCAGCATTTT	CASSYGHPDQPQHF
TRBV5-1	NA	NA	TRBJ1-4	TGCGCCAGCAGCTTGTCAGGGATTCCTAATGAAAAACTGTTTTTT	CASSLSGIPNEKLFF
TRBV5-1	NA	NA	TRBJ2-1	TGCGCCAGCAGCTTGGGGTCTAACTCCTACAATGAGCAGTTCTTC	CASSLGSNSYNEQFF
TRBV7-3	NA	once	TRBJ2-1	TGTGCCAGCAGCTTAAGCGGGTCTGAGCAGTTCTTC	CASSLSGSEQFF
TRBV3-1/TRBV3-2	NA	NA	TRBJ2-2	TGTGCCAGCAGCCCAACGGTGGGGGACACCGGGGAGCTGTTTTTT	CASSPTVGDTGELFF